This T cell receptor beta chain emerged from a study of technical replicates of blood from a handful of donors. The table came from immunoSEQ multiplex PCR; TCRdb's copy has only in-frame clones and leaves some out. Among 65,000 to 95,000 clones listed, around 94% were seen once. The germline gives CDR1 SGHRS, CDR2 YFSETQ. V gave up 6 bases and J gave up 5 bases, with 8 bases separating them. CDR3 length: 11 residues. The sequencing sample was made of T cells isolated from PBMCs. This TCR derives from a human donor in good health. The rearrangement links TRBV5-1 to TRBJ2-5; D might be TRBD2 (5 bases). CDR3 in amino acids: CASTGEETQYF. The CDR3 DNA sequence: TGCGCCAGCACCGGGGAGGAGACCCAGTACTTC.